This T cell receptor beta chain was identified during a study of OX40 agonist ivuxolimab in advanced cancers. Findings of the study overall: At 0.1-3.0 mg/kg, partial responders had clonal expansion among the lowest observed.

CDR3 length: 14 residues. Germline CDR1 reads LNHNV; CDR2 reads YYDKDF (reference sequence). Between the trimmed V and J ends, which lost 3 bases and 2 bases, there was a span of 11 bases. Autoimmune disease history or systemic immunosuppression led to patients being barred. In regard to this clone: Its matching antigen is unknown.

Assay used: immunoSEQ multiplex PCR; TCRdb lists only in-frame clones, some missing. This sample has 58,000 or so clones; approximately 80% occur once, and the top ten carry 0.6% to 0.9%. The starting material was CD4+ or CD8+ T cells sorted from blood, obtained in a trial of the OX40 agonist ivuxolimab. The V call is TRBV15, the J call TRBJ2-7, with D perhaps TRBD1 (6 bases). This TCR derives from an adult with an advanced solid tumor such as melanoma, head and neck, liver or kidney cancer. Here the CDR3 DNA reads TGTGCCACCAGCAGGCACAGGGCTACCTACGAGCAGTACTTC. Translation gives CATSRHRATYEQYF.